The present entry profiles one TCR beta chain with its context. Its matching antigen is unknown. This record belongs to a study of cytomegalovirus exposure and HLA in healthy donors. Study background: A subsequent analysis reported that the 120 validation repertoires were produced on the same platform that had also been used for the 666 first-cohort repertoires.

Measured with immunoSEQ multiplex PCR; TCRdb has only the in-frame clones, and not every one. Of around 130,000 clones in the sample, just under 90% were seen once. With 0 bases clipped from V and 6 bases from J, the junction kept 6 bases outside the gene matches. In germline, CDR1 is SGHDT, CDR2 YYEEEE. The CDR3 runs 15 residues. Findings of the study overall: High specificity and sensitivity for cytomegalovirus status were reported for the classifier. The listing of approximately 160 TCR beta chains classed them as cytomegalovirus-associated. Within the 100 to 150 validation repertoires, first-cohort TCR clusters tended to co-occur, according to a later analysis.

Sequenced: PBMCs. This clonotype originated in a man aged 25 to 45 in good health and CMV-seronegative. V usage is TRBV5-6 and J usage is TRBJ1-5; 7 positions match TRBD1. The CDR3 DNA reads TGTGCCAGCAGCTTGGGACAGGGCGTCGGTCAGCCCCAGCATTTT. Translated, it gives CASSLGQGVGQPQHF.